The 11 T cell receptor beta chains below all came from one sample that was sequenced in a study of blood T cell repertoires in COVID-19. Profiled with immunoSEQ multiplex PCR; TCRdb holds only in-frame clones, not every one. Of about 160,000 clones in the sample, over 80% are singletons; the top ten hold 8% to 9.5%. Specimen: peripheral blood. Every receptor here comes from a woman of 80 years or more with active or convalescent COVID-19.

This clone was seen only once. This chain connects TRBV19 to TRBJ1-5; D is perhaps TRBD1 (5 bases). Trimming left V 3 bases short and J 6 bases short, with 15 bases between. The germline gives CDR1 LNHDA, CDR2 SQIVND (reference sequence). The CDR3 length is 15 residues. The DNA for the CDR3 is TGTGCCAGTAGTATGTCAGGGTCGGAGACTCAGCCCCAGCATTTT. Its protein product is CASSMSGSETQPQHF.

The J gene is TRBJ1-1, the V gene TRBV9, with 9 bases matching TRBD1. The CDR3 covers 15 residues. The J segment lost 1 base and the V segment lost 3 bases, leaving 4 bases of the junction unmatched. Germline CDR1 SGDLS, CDR2 YYNGEE. Written as DNA, the CDR3 is TGTGCCAGCAGCGCCCAGACAGGGGGGAACACTGAAGCTTTCTTT. It translates to CASSAQTGGNTEAFF.

The chain couples TRBV28 to TRBJ1-2, with 9 bases fitting TRBD1. Germline V gives CDR1 MDHEN, CDR2 SYDVKM. The CDR3 consists of 13 residues. V lost 6 bases and J lost 8; bases outside the gene matches: 7. CDR3 DNA: TGTGCCAGCAGCGAACAGGGGGCGCAAGGCTACACCTTC. It yields the protein CASSEQGAQGYTF.

The J gene is TRBJ2-1, the V gene TRBV3-1 (or the pseudogene TRBV3-2); D is perhaps TRBD2 (6 bases). Germline assignment: CDR1 LGHDT and CDR2 YNNKEL (reference sequence). V was shortened by 4 bases and J by 10 bases, with 11 bases between the two germline ends. This CDR3 is 12 amino acids long. The CDR3 DNA reads TGTGCCAGCAGCCCCTCCAGCGGGGAGCAGTTCTTC. It specifies CASSPSSGEQFF.

This clone appeared a single time. The chain combines TRBV27 with TRBJ1-2, with TRBD1 matching 8 bases. V was clipped by 0 bases and J by 7 bases; unmatched bases: 7. Germline CDR1 reads MNHEY; CDR2 reads SMNVEV (reference sequence). This CDR3 spans 15 amino acids. The CDR3 is CASSLSYEQGGGYTF. The DNA of the CDR3 is TGTGCCAGCAGTTTATCCTACGAACAGGGGGGTGGCTACACCTTC.

The CDR3 reads CASSHELGSGGNTIYF. In nucleotides, the CDR3 is TGCGCCAGCAGCCATGAACTGGGGTCGGGGGGAAACACCATATATTTT. J is TRBJ1-3 and V is TRBV4-3; D is undetermined. The CDR3 extends over 16 amino acids. V was pared by 3 bases and J by 4 bases, with 16 bases between. CDR1 and CDR2 from the germline V gene are LGHNA and YSLEER.

The chain recombines TRBV18 with TRBJ1-1; the D gene is possibly TRBD1 (6 bases). Deletions cut 8 bases from V and 1 base from J, with 14 bases between. CDR3 length: 14 amino acids. Looked up from germline, CDR1 is KGHSH and CDR2 is LQKENI. CDR3 coding DNA: TGTGCCAGCACGCTCGAGACAGGGAACACTGAAGCTTTCTTT. This codes for CASTLETGNTEAFF.

The chain carries TRBV10-2 and TRBJ1-4; perhaps TRBD1 as D (5 bases). This CDR3 comprises 13 residues. Germline lookup yields CDR1 WSHSY and CDR2 SAAADI. The germline V and J ends were trimmed by 3 bases and 8 bases, with 10 bases remaining between them. The CDR3 here is CASSDAGREKLFF. Written as DNA, the CDR3 is TGCGCCAGCAGTGATGCGGGACGGGAAAAACTGTTTTTT.

V gene TRBV5-1 combines with J gene TRBJ2-7, with 7 bases that match TRBD1. The CDR3 is made up of 14 amino acids. The germline V gene encodes CDR1 SGHRS and CDR2 YFSETQ. V lost 4 bases and J lost 2; bases outside the gene matches: 6. The CDR3 nucleotides read TGCGCCAGCAGCCCGGGACAGTATCCCTACGAGCAGTACTTC. Its protein product is CASSPGQYPYEQYF.

In this sample, this clone turned up a few times. V gene TRBV7-9 combines with J gene TRBJ2-3; the D gene is possibly TRBD1 (6 bases). The CDR3 is made up of 15 amino acids. Germline CDR1 is SEHNR and CDR2 is FQNEAQ (reference sequence). V was clipped by 3 bases and J by 0 bases, with 10 bases between them. The CDR3 DNA is TGTGCCAGCAGCTTCTACAGGGATAGCACAGATACGCAGTATTTT. Its translation is CASSFYRDSTDTQYF.

V is TRBV30 and J is TRBJ2-3, with D unresolved. In germline, CDR1 is GTSNPN, CDR2 SVGIG (reference sequence). The length of the CDR3 is 13 residues. The V end was cut by 3 bases, the J end by 1 base, with 8 bases between. The CDR3 loop reads CAWRLPRTDTQYF. The CDR3, as DNA: TGTGCCTGGAGGCTACCTCGCACAGATACGCAGTATTTT.